The next 32 T cell receptor beta chains were all read from a single sample in a study of human T cells and chemical hapten exposure (TCRdb year 2021). The sample's time point label, decoded: patch test 1, 2 weeks after DPC sensitization. This sample's treatment or condition label indicates: therapeutic diphenylcyclopropenone sensitization with weekly scalp DPC. Libraries were built with RACE. Sequenced using a NextSeq 500. TCRdb reanalyzed the raw reads on its own, using fastp at Q25 for trimming and MiXCR for clone calling, and kept in-frame beta chains. For every CDR3 protein sequence, its rows merge into one entry that carries the most common genes and DNA. This sample comprises around 71,000 distinct CDR3 sequences, about 9.1% of them detected only once. Jointly, the top ten make up roughly 3.3% of the sample. Source: whole blood, taken in connection with sensitization to the hapten diphenylcyclopropenone (DPC). The receptors were sampled from a woman in her 40s with alopecia areata. Some clones in this sample may be carry-over from other donors' samples.

This clonotype has a handful of counts. V usage is TRBV6-2 or TRBV6-3 and J usage is TRBJ2-1; 8 positions match TRBD1. Germline CDR1 and CDR2: MNHEY and SVGEGT. The V segment lost 3 bases and the J segment 4 bases; nucleotides outside the gene matches: 8. CDR3 length: 16 amino acids. The CDR3, as DNA: TGTGCCAGCAGTTATATCAAAGGACAGGGATACAATGAGCAGTTCTTC. Translation: CASSYIKGQGYNEQFF.

This clonotype was seen repeatedly, ten times or more. V usage is TRBV29-1 and J usage is TRBJ2-6; TRBD2 agrees at 7 bases. Germline loops: CDR1 SQVTM, CDR2 ANQGSEA. With V trimmed by 6 bases and J by 13 bases, 9 bases remained unmatched. The CDR3 consists of 12 residues. In nucleotides, the CDR3 is TGCAGCGTCGGGGGAGGGACTCAAGTCCTGACTTTC. This encodes CSVGGGTQVLTF.

This clonotype was picked up many times. The genes are TRBV6-1 and TRBJ2-7, with 11 bases that match TRBD1. This CDR3 has 13 amino acids. Germline assignment: CDR1 MNHNS and CDR2 SASEGT. V lost 7 bases and J lost 5; bases outside the gene matches: 4. The CDR3 loop reads CASIPGQGDEQYF. The CDR3, as DNA: TGTGCCAGCATCCCGGGACAGGGGGACGAGCAGTACTTC.

In its sample, this clonotype was seen many times. This rearrangement joins TRBV2 to TRBJ2-7; D is ambiguous. Germline values: CDR1 SNHLY, CDR2 FYNNEI. This CDR3 has 18 residues. Between the trimmed V and J ends, which lost 1 base and 1 base, there was a span of 20 bases. CDR3: CASSEDLSGDIRSYEQYF. The CDR3 DNA reads as TGTGCCAGCAGTGAAGATCTATCGGGTGACATAAGATCCTACGAGCAGTACTTC.

This clonotype appeared a few times. For the CDR3, the DNA is TGTGCCAGCAGTCAGGGGACAGGGGGCAGAGCTGGCTACACCTTC. Translating it yields CASSQGTGGRAGYTF. The chain recombines TRBV12-3 or TRBV12-4 with TRBJ1-2; 12 bases agree with TRBD1. This CDR3 has 15 residues. The trim removed 5 bases at V and 7 bases at J, leaving 8 bases unmatched.

This clonotype has ten or more counts. The junction departs from germline at one end; a sequencing error may be responsible. The gene calls are TRBV27 and TRBJ1-3, with D unresolved. The CDR3 has 15 amino acids. CDR1 and CDR2 from the germline V gene are MNHEY and SMNVEV (reference sequence). CDR3 DNA: TGTGCCAGCAGTTTATCGGGGTACTCTGAAAACACCATATATTTT. It encodes CASSLSGYSENTIYF.

This clonotype has ten or more counts. This sequence joins TRBV5-1 and TRBJ2-7; 8 bases map to TRBD2. Germline assignment: CDR1 SGHRS and CDR2 YFSETQ. After removal of 4 bases from V and 0 bases from J, the junction contained 3 bases not matched to a gene. This CDR3 is 14 amino acids long. The CDR3 protein is CASSGSGSSYEQYF. In DNA, the CDR3 is TGCGCCAGCAGCGGAAGCGGGAGCTCCTACGAGCAGTACTTC.

This rearrangement joins TRBV2 to TRBJ1-2; 8 positions agree with TRBD1. The CDR3 consists of 14 residues. Unmatched junction bases numbered 8, after V lost 5 bases and J lost 6 bases. CDR1 SNHLY and CDR2 FYNNEI come from the germline V gene. CDR3 coding DNA: TGTGCCAGCAGTCCCGGGACAGGAGGGCATGGCTACACCTTC. It translates to CASSPGTGGHGYTF.

This clonotype was observed many times. The CDR3 DNA reads as TGTGCCTGGGGGGGCGTTGTGCAGTACTTC. Protein sequence: CAWGGVVQYF. This chain uses TRBV30 with TRBJ2-7; a weak D match, TRBD1 (6 bases). Trimming left V 5 bases short and J 9 bases short, with 11 bases between. CDR1 and CDR2 from the germline V gene are GTSNPN and SVGIG (reference sequence). The CDR3 totals 10 residues. Based on the CDR3 plus reference TRBV30 and TRBJ2-7, the full variable domain is SQTIHQWPATLVQPVGSPLSLECTVEGTSNPNLYWYRQAAGRGLQLLFYSVGIGQISSEVPQNLSASRPQDRQFILSSKKLLLSDSGFYLCAWGGVVQYFGPGTRLTVT.

This clonotype was observed at least ten times. This chain uses TRBV7-6 with TRBJ1-2; tentative D call: TRBD1 (6 bases). The CDR3 extends over 12 amino acids. Per germline, CDR1 SGHVS and CDR2 FNYEAQ. V gave up 5 bases and J gave up 7 bases, with 11 bases separating them. The CDR3 here is CASSNDRFGYTF. The CDR3, as DNA: TGTGCCAGCAGCAACGACAGGTTTGGCTACACCTTC.

This clonotype was counted many times. The chain combines TRBV7-6 with TRBJ2-1; the D call may be TRBD1 or TRBD2 (6 bases each). Trimming stripped 6 bases from V and 2 bases from J, with 26 bases between. In germline, CDR1 is SGHVS, CDR2 FNYEAQ. The CDR3 is 19 amino acids. CDR3 sequence (DNA): TGTGCCAGCAGTCCCCAGATGAGTTTCGGGGGCGGTACCTACAATGAGCAGTTCTTC. It translates to CASSPQMSFGGGTYNEQFF. Combining the CDR3 with reference TRBV7-6 and TRBJ2-1 gives the whole variable domain GAGVSQSPRYKVTKRGQDVALRCDPISGHVSLYWYRQALGQGPEFLTYFNYEAQQDKSGLPNDRFSAERPEGSISTLTIQRTEQRDSAMYRCASSPQMSFGGGTYNEQFFGPGTRLTVL.

This clonotype was recorded many times. The chain uses TRBV18 and TRBJ1-3; 7 positions match TRBD1. Germline values: CDR1 KGHSH, CDR2 LQKENI. The CDR3 has 15 residues. V trimming: 6 bases; J trimming: 1 base; junction bases outside the gene matches: 6. CDR3 region: CASSQPGGSGNTIYF. The DNA of the CDR3 is TGTGCCAGCTCTCAGCCAGGGGGATCTGGAAACACCATATATTTT.

This chain uses TRBV5-1 with TRBJ2-3, with 12 bases aligning to TRBD2. The CDR3 totals 15 residues. Germline trimming cut 3 bases from V and 10 bases from J; bases unmatched to any gene: 9. CDR1 and CDR2 from the germline V gene are SGHRS and YFSETQ. CDR3: CASSWGLAGGNPQYF. The CDR3 DNA sequence: TGCGCCAGCAGCTGGGGACTAGCGGGCGGGAATCCGCAGTATTTT.

This clonotype was counted at least ten times. The V and J genes are TRBV7-6 and TRBJ2-1; 9 bases agree with TRBD1. The V gene's germline CDR1 is SGHVS and CDR2 FNYEAQ. V shed 5 bases, J shed 4 bases, and the junction held 3 bases outside the gene matches. This CDR3 has 14 amino acids. The CDR3 nucleotides are TGTGCCAGCAGCCAGGACAGGGGATACAATGAGCAGTTCTTC. Amino acid sequence: CASSQDRGYNEQFF.

This clonotype has ten or more counts. V and J are TRBV6-1 and TRBJ1-1; 10 nucleotides match TRBD1. The CDR3 sequence is 15 residues long. Losses at the gene ends were 5 bases for V and 11 bases for J; bases not matched to a gene: 14. CDR1 is MNHNS, CDR2 SASEGT, per germline. The CDR3, as DNA: TGTGCCAGCAGTCCAGACCGTCAGCGACAGGGGGCTGCTTTCTTT. Translation: CASSPDRQRQGAAFF.

Many counts were recorded for this clonotype. V gene TRBV11-3 combines with J gene TRBJ2-7, with a weak D call TRBD1 (5 bases). The V end was cut by 4 bases, the J end by 6 bases, with 13 bases between. The CDR3 has 13 amino acids. CDR1 is SGHNT and CDR2 is YENEEA in the germline V gene. CDR3 residues: CASSSGAVAEQYF. The CDR3 bases are TGTGCCAGCAGCTCTGGGGCAGTGGCCGAGCAGTACTTC.

V and J are TRBV7-2 and TRBJ2-7; 11 nucleotides align to TRBD1. Germline CDR1 reads SGHTA; CDR2 reads FQGNSA. The CDR3 has 15 amino acids. J was trimmed by 4 bases and V by 5 bases; bases with no gene match: 7. The CDR3 nucleotides are TGTGCCAGCAGCGTTGGACAGGGGGCGGGATACGAGCAGTACTTC. Protein sequence: CASSVGQGAGYEQYF.

This clonotype has at least ten counts. The gene calls are TRBV3-1 and TRBJ1-2; 7 bases fit TRBD1. J gave up 8 bases and V 2 bases, and 14 bases lay outside the gene matches. The CDR3 is made up of 16 amino acids. Germline V gives CDR1 LGHDT, CDR2 YNNKEL (reference sequence). The CDR3 is CASSQTRQGWGQGYTF. CDR3 in DNA: TGTGCCAGCAGCCAAACGCGACAGGGCTGGGGTCAGGGCTACACCTTC.

The rearrangement joins TRBV10-3 to TRBJ1-2; 9 positions agree with TRBD1. The CDR3 loop spans 17 amino acids. The germline gives CDR1 ENHRY, CDR2 SYGVKD. Germline trimming cut 6 bases from V and 3 bases from J; bases unmatched to any gene: 14. The CDR3 sequence: CAISLNSGTGKDYGYTF. CDR3 DNA sequence: TGTGCCATCAGCCTGAATTCCGGGACAGGGAAGGACTATGGCTACACCTTC.

This clonotype came up many times. The chain is built from TRBV3-1 and TRBJ1-2, with TRBD1 matching 12 bases. CDR3 length equals 15 residues. Germline values: CDR1 LGHDT, CDR2 YNNKEL (reference sequence). With V trimmed by 4 bases and J by 8 bases, 8 bases remained unmatched. The CDR3 loop reads CASSPRDRGRGGYTF. The CDR3 DNA reads as TGTGCCAGCAGCCCCAGGGACAGGGGGCGAGGAGGCTACACCTTC.

This clonotype appeared many times. This CDR3 is CASGQGRRGYTF. The CDR3 nucleotides are TGTGCCAGCGGACAGGGACGCCGTGGCTACACCTTC. This chain joins TRBV6-2 or TRBV6-3 and TRBJ1-2, with 8 nucleotides matching TRBD1. CDR1 is MNHEY, CDR2 SVGEGT, per germline. Trimming at V came to 8 bases and at J to 7 bases, leaving 6 bases not matched to a gene. The CDR3 contains 12 residues.

This clonotype was seen more than once but under ten times. The DNA for the CDR3 is TGTGCCACCAGTGATTTCACAGGGGGCGCCTACAATGAGCAGTTCTTC. This gives the protein CATSDFTGGAYNEQFF. The rearrangement joins TRBV24-1 to TRBJ2-1; 9 positions agree with TRBD1. Germline trimming cut 1 base from V and 2 bases from J; bases unmatched to any gene: 2. The CDR3 has 16 amino acids. Germline values: CDR1 KGHDR, CDR2 SFDVKD.

This clonotype was counted between two and nine times. For the CDR3, the DNA is TGTGCCATAAAACCCGGGACACGGGATGAGCAGTTCTTC. Residues: CAIKPGTRDEQFF. The J gene is TRBJ2-1, the V gene TRBV10-3; the D gene is possibly TRBD1 (6 bases). The CDR3 is 13 amino acids. V lost 9 bases and J lost 8, with 17 bases in between. CDR1 ENHRY and CDR2 SYGVKD come from the germline V gene.

This clonotype has a handful of counts. This chain links TRBV29-1 with TRBJ2-7; TRBD1 might be the D (6 bases). Trimming left V 2 bases short and J 1 base short, with 15 bases between. The CDR3 has 15 amino acids. Per germline, CDR1 SQVTM and CDR2 ANQGSEA. This CDR3 reads CSVESLGHHSYEQYF. DNA of the CDR3: TGCAGCGTTGAATCGCTGGGACATCATTCCTACGAGCAGTACTTC.

This clonotype was counted at least ten times. This chain uses TRBV20-1 with TRBJ2-7, with 7 bases fitting TRBD2. This CDR3 has 13 residues. V dropped 2 bases and J dropped 3; count of bases not matched to a gene: 4. Per the germline V gene, CDR1 is DFQATT and CDR2 is SNEGSKA (reference sequence). DNA of the CDR3: TGCAGTGCTAGAAGAAGCGGGATCTACGAGCAGTACTTC. Protein: CSARRSGIYEQYF.

This clonotype has just a few counts. The chain couples TRBV10-3 to TRBJ2-5, with 7 bases matching TRBD1. V gave up 6 bases and J gave up 5 bases; unmatched junction bases: 9. Germline values: CDR1 ENHRY, CDR2 SYGVKD. The CDR3 runs 14 residues. The DNA of the CDR3 is TGTGCCATCAGGACTAAGGGGGCAGGGGAGACCCAGTACTTC. Translation: CAIRTKGAGETQYF.

This clonotype was counted ten times or more. The chain employs TRBV5-1 and TRBJ2-3, with D possibly being TRBD2 (5 bases). The V end lost 4 bases, the J end lost 2 bases, and 14 bases lay between the germline ends. Germline assignment: CDR1 SGHRS and CDR2 YFSETQ. This CDR3 region has 15 residues. Here the CDR3 reads CASSPNAGNTDTQYF. Here the CDR3 DNA reads TGCGCCAGCAGCCCAAACGCGGGCAACACAGATACGCAGTATTTT.

This clonotype was detected ten times or more. A read error may account for a junction end that differs from germline. The chain combines TRBV4-3 with TRBJ2-7; TRBD2 aligns across 9 bases. From germline, CDR1 is LGHNA and CDR2 YSLEER. CDR3 size: 15 residues. CDR3 amino acids: CASSEERGATYEQYF. CDR3 bases: TGCGCCAGCAGCGAAGAGCGGGGGGCCACCTACGAGCAGTACTTC.

This clonotype showed up many times. This sequence joins TRBV7-2 and TRBJ1-6; D remains unclear. V lost 6 bases and J 7 bases, leaving 13 bases between the germline ends. Germline loops: CDR1 SGHTA, CDR2 FQGNSA. CDR3 length: 14 amino acids. Written as DNA, the CDR3 is TGTGCCAGCAGGGCCGGCCAGCTGAATTCACCCCTCCACTTT. Residues: CASRAGQLNSPLHF.

Regarding this clonotype: Sequence at one end of the junction differs from germline and may be a read error. This rearrangement joins TRBV7-9 to TRBJ1-5, with D tentatively TRBD1 (6 bases). This CDR3 contains 14 residues. Germline V gives CDR1 SEHNR, CDR2 FQNEAQ (reference sequence). Written as DNA, the CDR3 is TGTGCCTGCAGCTTAGGACAGAGCAATCAGCCCCAGCATTTT. Residues: CACSLGQSNQPQHF. Full variable domain (rest looked up from reference TRBV7-9 and TRBJ1-5): DTGVSQNPRHKITKRGQNVTFRCDPISEHNRLYWYRQTLGQGPEFLTYFQNEAQLEKSRLLSDRFSAERPKGSFSTLEIQRTEQGDSAMYLCACSLGQSNQPQHFGDGTRLSIL.

V is TRBV6-6 and J is TRBJ1-2; 8 bases align to TRBD1. The CDR3 is made up of 16 amino acids. The V segment lost 0 bases and the J segment 4 bases; nucleotides outside the gene matches: 7. Germline CDR1 reads MNHNY; CDR2 reads SVGAGI (reference sequence). CDR3 nucleotides: TGTGCCAGCAGTTACTCAGGTGGACAGGGAGGCTATGGCTACACCTTC. It yields the protein CASSYSGGQGGYGYTF.

This clonotype came up a few times. J is TRBJ1-3 and V is TRBV6-5; 9 bases fit TRBD1. The CDR3 has 15 residues. V shed 2 bases, J shed 2 bases, and the junction held 1 base outside the gene matches. CDR1 is MNHEY, CDR2 SVGAGI, per germline. CDR3 DNA: TGTGCCAGCAGTTACCGGGACAGGGCTGGAAACACCATATATTTT. It specifies CASSYRDRAGNTIYF.